These 18 T cell receptor beta chains share one sample of origin, sequenced in a study of cytomegalovirus exposure and HLA in healthy donors. Clones were read by immunoSEQ multiplex PCR, and TCRdb kept only the in-frame ones, dropping some. This table has roughly 60,000 clones, around 96% appearing once. The sample consisted of PBMCs. These receptors came from a man aged 18 to 29 in good health and CMV-seronegative.

The chain recombines TRBV23-1 with TRBJ1-3; D not certain. TRBV23-1 is annotated as an ORF whose role is uncertain. The CDR3 runs 14 residues. The V end lost 3 bases, the J end lost 0 bases, and 6 bases lay between the germline ends. CDR3 in amino acids: CASSHQDSGNTIYF. The DNA for the CDR3 is TGCGCCAGCAGTCACCAGGACTCTGGAAACACCATATATTTT.

V usage is TRBV19 and J usage is TRBJ2-2, with 7 bases aligning to TRBD2. The CDR3 has 14 amino acids. After removal of 6 bases from V and 4 bases from J, the junction contained 5 bases not matched to a gene. Germline assignment: CDR1 LNHDA and CDR2 SQIVND (reference sequence). The CDR3 sequence: CASSRTRGTGELFF. CDR3 bases: TGTGCCAGTAGCCGGACTAGAGGCACCGGGGAGCTGTTTTTT.

CDR3 bases: TGTGCCAGCAGTTTACGTCTAGCGGGCAACACAGATACGCAGTATTTT. Its protein product is CASSLRLAGNTDTQYF. The chain couples TRBV27 to TRBJ2-3; TRBD2 matches 8 bases. The V gene's germline CDR1 is MNHEY and CDR2 SMNVEV (reference sequence). V shed 2 bases, J shed 2 bases, and the junction held 6 bases outside the gene matches. This CDR3 region has 16 residues.

The V and J genes are TRBV13 and TRBJ1-2, with D maybe TRBD1 (5 bases). The CDR3 sequence is 12 residues long. CDR1 and CDR2 (germline): PRHDT, FYEKMQ (reference sequence). The ends were cut back, 5 bases at V and 3 bases at J, with 7 bases in the middle. The CDR3 here is CASSQGDYGYTF. The CDR3 nucleotides read TGTGCCAGCAGCCAAGGGGACTATGGCTACACCTTC.

In this sample, this clone turned up once. The chain links TRBV1 to TRBJ2-1; TRBD2 was called by the table and not checked on the DNA. TRBV1 is classified as a pseudogene. This CDR3 is 17 amino acids long. CDR3 sequence: CTSSPYGLAGSRNEQFF. The CDR3 bases are TGCACCAGCAGCCCCTACGGACTAGCGGGAAGTCGGAATGAGCAGTTCTTC.

This chain links TRBV4-3 with TRBJ2-3; TRBD1 aligns across 8 bases. The CDR3 sequence is 13 residues long. The germline V gene has CDR1 LGHNA and CDR2 YSLEER. Trimming cost V 3 bases and J 10 bases; bases outside gene matches: 6. CDR3 loop: CASSQRTGNAQYF. The DNA of the CDR3 is TGCGCCAGCAGCCAGCGGACAGGGAATGCGCAGTATTTT.

The chain couples TRBV29-1 to TRBJ1-1; D gene ambiguous. CDR1 is SQVTM, CDR2 ANQGSEA, per germline. V was pared by 6 bases and J by 5 bases, with 10 bases between. This CDR3 region has 11 residues. The CDR3 sequence is CSVEILTEAFF. The CDR3 nucleotides are TGCAGCGTGGAAATATTGACTGAAGCTTTCTTT.

CDR3 amino acids: CASSFRETYEQYF. CDR3 bases: TGTGCCAGCAGTTTTCGCGAGACCTACGAGCAGTACTTC. V gene TRBV27 combines with J gene TRBJ2-7; D unclear. Germline V CDR1 and CDR2: MNHEY, SMNVEV (reference sequence). The germline V and J ends were trimmed by 3 bases and 2 bases, with 8 bases remaining between them. This CDR3 region has 13 residues.

V gene TRBV27 combines with J gene TRBJ2-2; D is possibly TRBD2 (7 bases). The CDR3 contains 15 residues. V shed 3 bases and J shed 4 bases, with 12 bases lying between them. Per germline, CDR1 MNHEY and CDR2 SMNVEV (reference sequence). CDR3 loop: CASSFGGRGTGELFF. The CDR3 DNA is TGTGCCAGCAGTTTCGGGGGGCGGGGCACCGGGGAGCTGTTTTTT.

The chain is built from TRBV19 and TRBJ2-1; 12 nucleotides line up with TRBD2. V trimming: 6 bases; J trimming: 7 bases; junction bases outside the gene matches: 7. The CDR3 consists of 15 residues. Germline CDR1 LNHDA, CDR2 SQIVND (reference sequence). The CDR3 nucleotides are TGTGCCAGTAGCCCTAGCGGGAGGGCTCGGAATGAGCAGTTCTTC. Translation gives CASSPSGRARNEQFF. The whole variable domain, filled in from reference TRBV19 and TRBJ2-1, reads DGGITQSPKYLFRKEGQNVTLSCEQNLNHDAMYWYRQDPGQGLRLIYYSQIVNDFQKGDIAEGYSVSREKKESFPLTVTSAQKNPTAFYLCASSPSGRARNEQFFGPGTRLTVL.

The chain employs TRBV11-2 and TRBJ2-7; 10 bases are a match to TRBD2. The CDR3 is 16 amino acids. V trimming: 1 base; J trimming: 0 bases; junction bases outside the gene matches: 3. CDR1 is SGHAT and CDR2 is FQNNGV in the germline V gene. The CDR3 nucleotides read TGTGCCAGCAGCTTAGCAGCGGGAGGGGACTCCTACGAGCAGTACTTC. Translation gives CASSLAAGGDSYEQYF.

The gene calls are TRBV5-1 and TRBJ1-4, with 9 bases identical to TRBD1. Per the germline V gene, CDR1 is SGHRS and CDR2 is YFSETQ. The CDR3 is made up of 15 amino acids. Trimming cost V 4 bases and J 7 bases; bases outside gene matches: 8. CDR3 nucleotide sequence: TGCGCCAGCAGCAAGACGGGACAGGGAGGTGAAAAACTGTTTTTT. Amino acids: CASSKTGQGGEKLFF.

This chain links TRBV10-3 with TRBJ2-1; TRBD2 is a possible D gene (7 bases). Trimming pared 4 bases from V and 4 bases from J, leaving 23 bases between. The CDR3 runs to 18 residues. The germline V gene encodes CDR1 ENHRY and CDR2 SYGVKD. The CDR3 region has the DNA TGTGCCATCAGTGTCGGGGGAGGGGGGGCCCCGGATTACAATGAGCAGTTCTTC. Its protein product is CAISVGGGGAPDYNEQFF.

CDR3 protein: CASKTSGRAGTDTQYF. DNA of the CDR3: TGTGCCAGCAAAACTAGCGGGAGGGCCGGCACAGATACGCAGTATTTT. The V call is TRBV27, the J call TRBJ2-3; the match to TRBD2 covers 13 bases. V shed 7 bases and J 1 base; nucleotides not matched to a gene: 5. This CDR3 region has 16 residues. The germline CDR1 and CDR2 sequences are MNHEY and SMNVEV (reference sequence).

The chain couples TRBV6-1 to TRBJ2-7; D is ambiguous. The CDR3 runs to 15 residues. Germline CDR1 MNHNS, CDR2 SASEGT. V lost 2 bases and J 4 bases, leaving 15 bases between the germline ends. The CDR3: CASSEHLSDGYEQYF. Written as DNA, the CDR3 is TGTGCCAGCAGTGAACATCTGAGCGACGGATACGAGCAGTACTTC.

Only one count was recorded for this clone. The chain employs TRBV7-9 and TRBJ2-2; TRBD1 matches 9 bases. The length of the CDR3 is 16 residues. V shed 5 bases, J shed 5 bases, and the junction held 9 bases outside the gene matches. Per the germline V gene, CDR1 is SEHNR and CDR2 is FQNEAQ (reference sequence). The CDR3: CASSTEGQGGTGELFF. CDR3 DNA: TGTGCCAGCAGCACGGAGGGACAGGGTGGGACCGGGGAGCTGTTTTTT.

The genes are TRBV6-1 and TRBJ2-7; 9 nucleotides match TRBD1. The CDR3 is 16 residues long. CDR1 and CDR2 (germline): MNHNS, SASEGT. Unmatched junction bases numbered 6, after V lost 3 bases and J lost 0 bases. The CDR3 DNA reads as TGTGCCAGCAGTGATTGGGACAGGGAATACTCCTACGAGCAGTACTTC. Residues: CASSDWDREYSYEQYF.

In DNA form, the CDR3 reads TGTGCCAGCAGCTTTCTTCCGGATGAGCAGTTCTTC. Translating gives CASSFLPDEQFF. The chain carries TRBV7-9 and TRBJ2-1; D not resolved. This CDR3 region has 12 residues. V lost 3 bases and J 8 bases, leaving 8 bases between the germline ends. Germline V gives CDR1 SEHNR, CDR2 FQNEAQ (reference sequence).